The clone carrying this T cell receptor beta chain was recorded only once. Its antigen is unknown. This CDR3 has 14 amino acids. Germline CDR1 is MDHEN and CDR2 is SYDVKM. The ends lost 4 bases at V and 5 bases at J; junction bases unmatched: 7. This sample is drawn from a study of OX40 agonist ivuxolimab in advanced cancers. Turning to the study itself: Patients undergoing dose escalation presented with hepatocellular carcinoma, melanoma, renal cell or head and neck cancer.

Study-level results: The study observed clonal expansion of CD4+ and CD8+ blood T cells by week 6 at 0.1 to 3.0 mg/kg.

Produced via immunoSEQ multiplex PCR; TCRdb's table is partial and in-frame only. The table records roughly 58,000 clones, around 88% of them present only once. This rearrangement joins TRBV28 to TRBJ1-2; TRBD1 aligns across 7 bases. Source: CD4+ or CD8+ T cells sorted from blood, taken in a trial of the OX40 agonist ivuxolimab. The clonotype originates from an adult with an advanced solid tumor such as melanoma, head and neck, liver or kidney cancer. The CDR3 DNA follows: TGTGCCAGCAGTTCCTCAGGGGGTCCATATGGCTACACCTTC. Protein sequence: CASSSSGGPYGYTF.